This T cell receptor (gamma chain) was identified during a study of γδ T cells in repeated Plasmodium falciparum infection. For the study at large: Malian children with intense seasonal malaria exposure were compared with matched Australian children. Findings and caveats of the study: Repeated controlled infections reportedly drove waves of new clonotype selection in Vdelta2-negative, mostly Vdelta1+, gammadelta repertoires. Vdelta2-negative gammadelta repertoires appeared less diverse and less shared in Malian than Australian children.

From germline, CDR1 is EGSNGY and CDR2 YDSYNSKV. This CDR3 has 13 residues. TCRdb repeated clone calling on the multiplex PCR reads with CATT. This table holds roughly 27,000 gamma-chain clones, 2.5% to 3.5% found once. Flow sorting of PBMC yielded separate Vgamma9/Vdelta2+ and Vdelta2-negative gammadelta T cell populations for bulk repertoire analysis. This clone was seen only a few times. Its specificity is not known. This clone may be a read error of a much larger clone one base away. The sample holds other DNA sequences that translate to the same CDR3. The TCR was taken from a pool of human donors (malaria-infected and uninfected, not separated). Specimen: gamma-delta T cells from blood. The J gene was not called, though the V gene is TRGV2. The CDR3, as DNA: TGTGCCACCTGGGACGGGTTCTTATATAAGAAGCTCTTT. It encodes CATWDGFLYKKLF.